Listed here are 8 T cell receptor beta chains from one sample, sequenced in a study of neurological immune-mediated disorders. Via MiXCR, TCRdb re-called the 5' RACE reads, giving one row per CDR3 protein. The sample holds about 58,000 distinct CDR3 sequences, around 4% seen once. Sequenced material: PBMCs. These receptors were obtained from a young man with multiple sclerosis.

This clonotype was counted at least ten times. The DNA for the CDR3 is TGTGCCAGCTCCTGGGGCGTCGGGAACACTGAAGCTTTCTTT. Translation: CASSWGVGNTEAFF. V is TRBV5-6 and J is TRBJ1-1; TRBD1 might be the D (5 bases). Germline CDR1 and CDR2: SGHDT and YYEEEE. V dropped 7 bases and J dropped 1 base, with 14 bases sitting between them. This CDR3 has 14 residues.

Ten or more counts support this clonotype. The rearrangement joins TRBV29-1 to TRBJ1-1; D unresolved. The germline V and J ends were trimmed by 3 bases and 1 base, with 12 bases remaining between them. Germline loops: CDR1 SQVTM, CDR2 ANQGSEA. The CDR3 loop spans 14 amino acids. CDR3 region: CSVDGHEQNTEAFF. For the CDR3, the DNA is TGCAGCGTTGATGGGCACGAACAGAACACTGAAGCTTTCTTT.

This clonotype has at least ten counts. The chain links TRBV5-1 to TRBJ2-1; D not certain. There are 15 residues in the CDR3. The germline V and J ends were trimmed by 4 bases and 2 bases, with 13 bases remaining between them. Germline assignment: CDR1 SGHRS and CDR2 YFSETQ. CDR3 amino acids: CASSPLDAPYNEQFF. The CDR3 coding sequence is TGCGCCAGCAGCCCGCTCGATGCCCCCTACAATGAGCAGTTCTTC.

This clonotype has a count of ten or more. The V call is TRBV12-3 or TRBV12-4, the J call TRBJ1-4, with TRBD1 matching 8 bases. The CDR3 runs to 13 residues. After removal of 10 bases from V and 3 bases from J, the junction contained 4 bases not matched to a gene. In DNA, the CDR3 is TGTGCCACCCGGACAGGGTCTAATGAAAAACTGTTTTTT. Translated: CATRTGSNEKLFF.

The rearrangement links TRBV3-1 to TRBJ1-2; the match to TRBD1 covers 7 bases. The J segment lost 8 bases and the V segment lost 0 bases, leaving 9 bases of the junction unmatched. This CDR3 contains 15 residues. Germline V gene sequence: CDR1 LGHDT, CDR2 YNNKEL (reference sequence). CDR3 in amino acids: CASSQDEVTGSGYTF. The CDR3 nucleotides are TGTGCCAGCAGCCAAGATGAAGTGACAGGGAGCGGCTACACCTTC.

This clonotype occurred many times. The V gene is TRBV7-9, the J gene TRBJ2-2, with D unclear. Germline V lookup: CDR1 SEHNR, CDR2 FQNEAQ (reference sequence). This CDR3 spans 12 amino acids. The CDR3 sequence is CAIINVPGELFF. The CDR3 region has the DNA TGTGCAATCATTAACGTGCCCGGGGAGCTGTTTTTT. Variable domain in full (rest from reference TRBV7-9 and TRBJ2-2): DTGVSQNPRHKITKRGQNVTFRCDPISEHNRLYWYRQTLGQGPEFLTYFQNEAQLEKSRLLSDRFSAERPKGSFSTLEIQRTEQGDSAMYLCAIINVPGELFFGEGSRLTVL.

At least ten counts were recorded for this clonotype. The chain couples TRBV12-3 or TRBV12-4 to TRBJ2-6, with a tentative D call TRBD1 (5 bases). The length of the CDR3 is 15 residues. V lost 5 bases, J lost 2 bases, and 10 bases lay in between. The CDR3 spells CASSQPGTGANVLTF. Here the CDR3 DNA reads TGTGCCAGCAGTCAGCCAGGGACTGGGGCCAACGTCCTGACTTTC.

This clonotype came up many times. V gene TRBV11-2 combines with J gene TRBJ2-3; no reliable D call. Trimming stripped 5 bases from V and 0 bases from J, with 12 bases between. This CDR3 has 15 residues. Germline V lookup: CDR1 SGHAT, CDR2 FQNNGV. The DNA for the CDR3 is TGTGCCAGCAGCCCCGCCCTTCACAGCACAGATACGCAGTATTTT. Its protein product is CASSPALHSTDTQYF.